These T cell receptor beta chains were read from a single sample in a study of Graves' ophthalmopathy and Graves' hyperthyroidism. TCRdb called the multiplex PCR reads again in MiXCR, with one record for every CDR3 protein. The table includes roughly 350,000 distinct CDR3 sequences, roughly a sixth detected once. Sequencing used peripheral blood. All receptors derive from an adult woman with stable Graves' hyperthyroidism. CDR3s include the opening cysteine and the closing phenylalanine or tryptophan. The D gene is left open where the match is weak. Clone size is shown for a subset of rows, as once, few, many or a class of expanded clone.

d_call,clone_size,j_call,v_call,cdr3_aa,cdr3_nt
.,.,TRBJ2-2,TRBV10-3,CATHATGTLYRGELFF,TGTGCCACCCACGCTACAGGGACCCTTTACCGTGGAGAGCTGTTTTTT
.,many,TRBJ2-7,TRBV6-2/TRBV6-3,CASSPGILAATYEQYF,TGTGCCAGCAGCCCGGGGATTTTAGCGGCCACCTACGAGCAGTACTTC
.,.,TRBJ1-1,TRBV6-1,CASRVTQQNTEAFF,TGTGCCAGCAGGGTTACACAGCAGAACACTGAAGCTTTCTTT
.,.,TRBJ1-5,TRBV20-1,CSAIRDGNQPQHF,TGCAGTGCTATCAGGGATGGCAATCAGCCCCAGCATTTT
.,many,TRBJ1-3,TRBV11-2,CASQDARSLGGASGNTIYF,TGTGCCAGCCAAGACGCACGAAGTTTGGGGGGCGCATCTGGAAACACCATATATTTT
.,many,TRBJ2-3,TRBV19,CASRADTVDTQYF,TGTGCCAGTAGAGCTGACACCGTAGATACGCAGTATTTT
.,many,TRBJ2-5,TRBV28,CASTHLTGNQETQYF,TGTGCCAGCACCCACCTTACGGGGAACCAAGAGACCCAGTACTTC
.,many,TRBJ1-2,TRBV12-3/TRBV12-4,CASSPLGARAYGYTF,TGTGCCAGCAGTCCCCTTGGGGCCAGGGCCTATGGCTACACCTTC
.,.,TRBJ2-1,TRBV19,CASRFGGGLGSYNEQFF,TGTGCCAGTAGGTTTGGAGGGGGCCTTGGCTCCTACAATGAGCAGTTCTTC
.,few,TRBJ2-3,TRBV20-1,CSARDLLPSADTQYF,TGCAGTGCTAGAGATTTACTCCCTTCCGCAGATACGCAGTATTTT
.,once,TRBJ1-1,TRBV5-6,CASSFQSEAFF,TGTGCCAGCAGCTTCCAATCTGAAGCTTTCTTT
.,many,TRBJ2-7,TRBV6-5,CASSNGPREQYF,TGTGCCAGCAGTAACGGCCCCCGGGAGCAGTACTTC
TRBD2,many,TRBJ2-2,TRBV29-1,CSVEGLAGERTGELFF,TGCAGCGTTGAGGGCTTAGCGGGAGAAAGGACCGGGGAGCTGTTTTTT
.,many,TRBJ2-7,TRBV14,CASSQEFGSGTGSYEQYF,TGTGCCAGCAGCCAAGAGTTTGGTTCGGGGACGGGGTCCTACGAGCAGTACTTC
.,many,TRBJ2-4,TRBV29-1,CSVVYFGPGRNIQYF,TGCAGCGTTGTGTATTTTGGTCCGGGACGCAACATTCAGTACTTC
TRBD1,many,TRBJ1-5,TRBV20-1,CSVPGQGGRGNQPQHF,TGCAGTGTCCCGGGACAGGGTGGTCGGGGCAATCAGCCCCAGCATTTT